A single count supports the clone carrying this TCR beta chain. The CDR3 sequence is 16 residues long. The germline V gene encodes CDR1 SGHRS and CDR2 YFSETQ. V lost 0 bases to trimming and J lost 6 bases; unmatched junction nucleotides: 6. The sample is drawn from a study of T cell responses to AZD1222 COVID-19 vaccine. Measured with immunoSEQ multiplex PCR; TCRdb has only the in-frame clones, and not every one. The repertoire has around 170,000 clones, approximately 91% of them found once; the top ten carry approximately 0.97%. The specimen comprised peripheral blood, sampled on day 0 of AZD1222 vaccination. The sequence came from an adult in good health. The chain recombines TRBV5-1 with TRBJ2-1; 10 bases fit TRBD2. CDR3 region: CASSLDSGGVVNEQFF. In DNA form, the CDR3 reads TGCGCCAGCAGCTTGGACAGCGGGGGGGTGGTCAATGAGCAGTTCTTC.